This T cell receptor (beta chain) was sequenced in a study of tumor-infiltrating lymphocytes in primary liver carcinoma. From approximately 490 ng total RNA, TCR beta cDNA was generated with a primer in the constant region. Libraries for TCR beta were built through three nested multiplex PCR rounds, which together made up a slightly modified ARM-PCR procedure. Investigators reported that the first two PCR rounds, at roughly 10 cycles each, used TRBV1-TRBV30 forward primers with a C-beta reverse primer. TCRdb itself ran the multiplex PCR reads through MiXCR, one entry per CDR3 protein. The table has fewer than 400,000 distinct CDR3 sequences, over 55% seen once. The CDR3 spans 15 residues. Germline V lookup: CDR1 LNHNV, CDR2 YYDKDF (reference sequence). Trimming stripped 5 bases from V and 6 bases from J, with 17 bases between. The source of the blood RNA was unsorted whole blood, and germline DNA was extracted as well.

The receptor comes from a middle-aged man with primary liver carcinoma and hepatitis B virus infection. The sample consisted of peripheral blood. The chain couples TRBV15 to TRBJ1-5, with D perhaps TRBD1 (6 bases). The CDR3: CATSWGQEGGQPQHF. The CDR3 DNA sequence: TGTGCCACCAGCTGGGGACAAGAGGGGGGTCAGCCCCAGCATTTT.